The clone carrying this T cell receptor (beta chain) came up once. Antigen: not known. Sequenced by immunoSEQ multiplex PCR; TCRdb stores in-frame clones only, minus some. This table holds 300,000 to 400,000 clones, roughly 93% found once. The sample originates from a study of brain T cells in children with intractable seizures. Study results and caveats: Only CDR3 sequence similarity suggested viral specificity, without known HCMV serostatus. Pre-surgery blood may have been undersampled, hiding some clones.

The CDR3 is 14 amino acids. Trimming removed 2 bases at V and 6 bases at J, with 13 bases between. The germline gives CDR1 MNHEY, CDR2 SVGAGI. This sample's time point: blood from clinic visit 5 months post-surgery; TSC patient then seizure free. The sequenced cases were selected for having the highest brain T cell transcript signatures. Patients received at least one anti-epileptic drug before surgery. This specimen was peripheral blood, taken roughly 5 months after surgery. The rearrangement links TRBV6-5 to TRBJ1-1; D gene uncertain. The origin of this receptor is a boy in the first two years of life with tuberous sclerosis and intractable seizures. CDR3 sequence reads: CASSYGSRGAEAFF. The CDR3 DNA sequence: TGTGCCAGCAGTTACGGATCCCGGGGAGCTGAAGCTTTCTTT.